This entry lists 24 T cell receptor beta chains sequenced from one sample in a study of T-cell reconstitution after alpha-beta-depleted transplantation in children. Unique molecular identifiers featured in how the TCRbeta library was prepared. TCRdb processed the PCR reads anew with MiXCR; each CDR3 protein has one entry. The data contain 780,000 or so distinct CDR3 sequences, approximately 15% of them singletons. The sample in question was PBMCs, mostly from graft donor cells, obtained 360 days after TCRalphabeta/CD19-depleted stem cell transplant. The receptors here all came from a male patient younger than 18 who had a stem cell transplant for acute lymphoblastic leukemia, so the T cells may come from the graft donor.

This clonotype has just a few counts. The J gene is TRBJ2-7, the V gene TRBV4-1, with a weak D call TRBD2 (7 bases). The CDR3 is 16 amino acids. Germline CDR1 is MGHRA and CDR2 is YSYEKL. Trimming cost V 0 bases and J 9 bases, with 21 bases left between them. The CDR3 DNA reads as TGCGCCAGCAGCCAAGATTGGGGAGGGACACTGTTTGGGCAGTACTTC. It is translated as CASSQDWGGTLFGQYF.

This clonotype was seen at least ten times. The V call is TRBV7-8, the J call TRBJ2-7, with D possibly matching TRBD2 (7 bases). Germline CDR1 SGHVS, CDR2 FQNEAQ. The CDR3 contains 12 residues. CDR3 in DNA: TGTGGGGGGGGGCCCAATCCCTACGAGCAGTACTTC. Its protein product is CGGGPNPYEQYF.

This clonotype appeared a few times. This chain joins TRBV7-9 and TRBJ2-5; D might be TRBD1 (6 bases). CDR3 length: 11 residues. V shed 11 bases and J shed 5 bases, with 12 bases lying between them. Per the germline V gene, CDR1 is SEHNR and CDR2 is FQNEAQ (reference sequence). CDR3 sequence (DNA): TGTGCCGCAGCGAGGGGGGAGACCCAGTACTTC. This codes for CAAARGETQYF.

This clonotype was detected many times. The CDR3 DNA sequence: TGCAGCGTCCCCGGTGGTGGGAGGCGAAGCGGCTACACCTTC. This codes for CSVPGGGRRSGYTF. V is TRBV29-1 and J is TRBJ1-2; D call uncertain. The V and J ends lost 6 bases and 8 bases respectively, with 22 bases between them. CDR1 is SQVTM, CDR2 ANQGSEA, per germline. The CDR3 is made up of 14 amino acids. Together with reference TRBV29-1 and TRBJ1-2, the CDR3 gives the full variable domain: SAVISQKPSRDICQRGTSLTIQCQVDSQVTMMFWYRQQPGQSLTLIATANQGSEATYESGFVIDKFPISRPNLTFSTLTVSNMSPEDSSIYLCSVPGGGRRSGYTFGSGTRLTVV.

This clonotype was counted ten times or more. The chain is built from TRBV7-9 and TRBJ2-7, with 8 bases identical to TRBD1. This CDR3 spans 14 amino acids. Trimming removed 5 bases from V and 2 bases from J; junction bases left unmatched: 5. Germline CDR1 SEHNR, CDR2 FQNEAQ (reference sequence). CDR3 in DNA: TGTGCCAGCAGCGCCGGACAGGGACCCTACGAGCAGTACTTC. This encodes CASSAGQGPYEQYF.

Only a few counts were recorded for this clonotype. The genes are TRBV20-1 and TRBJ2-7; D is unclear. V lost 1 base to trimming and J lost 2 bases, with 15 bases between them. CDR3 length equals 15 residues. Germline V gives CDR1 DFQATT, CDR2 SNEGSKA (reference sequence). This CDR3 is CSARGAPRLTYEQYF. Here the CDR3 DNA reads TGCAGTGCTAGAGGGGCCCCAAGATTGACCTACGAGCAGTACTTC.

The chain links TRBV12-3 or TRBV12-4 to TRBJ1-4; possibly TRBD1 for D (5 bases). Trimming shortened V by 2 bases and J by 8 bases, and 15 bases separated the two germline ends. The CDR3 is made up of 15 amino acids. CDR3 in DNA: TGTGCCAGCAGTTTATGGGGCAGGGAGGAAGAAAAACTGTTTTTT. Residues: CASSLWGREEEKLFF.

The chain combines TRBV7-9 with TRBJ1-2, with a tentative D call TRBD1 (5 bases). The CDR3 consists of 15 residues. The germline gives CDR1 SEHNR, CDR2 FQNEAQ (reference sequence). V lost 5 bases and J 2 bases, leaving 15 bases between the germline ends. CDR3 nucleotides: TGTGCCAGCAGCCTCCCCGGGACTTTCAACTATGGCTACACCTTC. Translated: CASSLPGTFNYGYTF.

This clonotype has a count of ten or more. This chain connects TRBV6-2 or TRBV6-3 to TRBJ2-5, with TRBD1 as a possible D gene (6 bases). The CDR3 length is 15 residues. Per germline, CDR1 MNHEY and CDR2 SVGEGT. V was trimmed by 6 bases and J by 2 bases, leaving 16 bases between them. The chain's CDR3 is CASSLNRVPQETQYF. The CDR3 DNA reads TGTGCCAGCAGCCTAAACAGGGTGCCACAAGAGACCCAGTACTTC.

The chain has TRBV19 and TRBJ2-2; 11 nucleotides line up with TRBD2. CDR1 and CDR2 (germline): LNHDA, SQIVND (reference sequence). This CDR3 contains 17 residues. With 4 bases clipped from V and 1 base from J, the junction kept 5 bases outside the gene matches. The chain's CDR3 is CASSTPSGGMNTGELFF. CDR3 nucleotide sequence: TGTGCCAGTAGTACACCTAGCGGGGGGATGAACACCGGGGAGCTGTTTTTT.

This clonotype was detected a few times. V usage is TRBV24-1 and J usage is TRBJ2-5; D may be TRBD1 or TRBD2 (5 bases each). CDR1 is KGHDR, CDR2 SFDVKD, per germline. Trimming took 2 bases from V and 4 from J, leaving 13 bases between them. This CDR3 has 15 residues. Here the CDR3 DNA reads TGTGCCACCAGTGATTCCGGGACCCCGGGAGAGACCCAGTACTTC. This sequence encodes CATSDSGTPGETQYF.

J is TRBJ2-6 and V is TRBV27, with unresolved D. Trimming shortened V by 4 bases and J by 4 bases, and 11 bases separated the two germline ends. Looked up from germline, CDR1 is MNHEY and CDR2 is SMNVEV (reference sequence). The CDR3 contains 15 residues. CDR3 in amino acids: CASSYWGLGANVLTF. In DNA, the CDR3 is TGTGCCAGCAGTTATTGGGGTTTAGGGGCCAACGTCCTGACTTTC. The full variable domain, in which reference TRBV27 and TRBJ2-6 provide the parts outside the CDR3, is EAQVTQNPRYLITVTGKKLTVTCSQNMNHEYMSWYRQDPGLGLRQIYYSMNVEVTDKGDVPEGYKVSRKEKRNFPLILESPSPNQTSLYFCASSYWGLGANVLTFGAGSRLTVL.

The V call is TRBV2, the J call TRBJ2-3; maybe TRBD2 (5 bases). There are 15 residues in the CDR3. CDR1 SNHLY and CDR2 FYNNEI come from the germline V gene. V gave up 4 bases and J gave up 4 bases, with 15 bases separating them. In DNA form, the CDR3 reads TGTGCCAGCAGTGCGGGCGGGCCTGGGGCAGATACGCAGTATTTT. Amino acid sequence: CASSAGGPGADTQYF.

The table lists this clonotype with many counts. The chain links TRBV29-1 to TRBJ1-1; 7 bases map to TRBD1. V dropped 4 bases and J dropped 0; count of bases not matched to a gene: 2. There are 13 residues in the CDR3. CDR1 is SQVTM and CDR2 is ANQGSEA in the germline V gene. The CDR3 DNA reads TGCAGCGTTGTTACAGGGGTGAACACTGAAGCTTTCTTT. Translation gives CSVVTGVNTEAFF.

This clonotype was counted between two and nine times. The chain uses TRBV5-1 and TRBJ2-3, with 9 bases lining up with TRBD2. The CDR3 is made up of 15 amino acids. J gave up 4 bases and V 2 bases, and 5 bases lay outside the gene matches. The germline V gene encodes CDR1 SGHRS and CDR2 YFSETQ. CDR3 region: CASSFAGGAPDTQYF. In DNA form, the CDR3 reads TGCGCCAGCAGCTTCGCGGGAGGGGCCCCAGATACGCAGTATTTT.

This clonotype was counted between two and nine times. The chain combines TRBV5-5 with TRBJ1-6; D not certain. This CDR3 is built from 16 residues. Germline CDR1 and CDR2: SGHKS and YYEKEE (reference sequence). Trimming left V 0 bases short and J 0 bases short, with 7 bases between. The CDR3 DNA sequence: TGTGCCAGCAGCTTGGAACGCAGCTCCTATAATTCACCCCTCCACTTT. It encodes CASSLERSSYNSPLHF.

V is TRBV11-2 and J is TRBJ2-1; 8 bases align to TRBD2. V shed 6 bases and J 8 bases; nucleotides not matched to a gene: 12. CDR3 length: 15 amino acids. The V gene's germline CDR1 is SGHAT and CDR2 FQNNGV. The CDR3: CASRHTGTSRDEQFF. DNA for the CDR3: TGTGCCAGCAGACATACCGGGACTAGTAGGGATGAGCAGTTCTTC.

This clonotype was detected many times. The rearrangement uses TRBV5-1 and TRBJ2-1; perhaps TRBD2 as D (6 bases). V lost 6 bases, J lost 0 bases, and 13 bases lay in between. Germline CDR1 SGHRS, CDR2 YFSETQ. The CDR3 consists of 15 residues. The CDR3 DNA reads as TGCGCCAGCAACGGGGGAGCGTTCTCCTACAATGAGCAGTTCTTC. This gives the protein CASNGGAFSYNEQFF.

The sample holds a few counts of this clonotype. This sequence joins TRBV25-1 and TRBJ2-1; 7 bases align to TRBD2. In germline, CDR1 is MGHDK, CDR2 SYGVNS. J gave up 0 bases and V 5 bases, and 13 bases lay outside the gene matches. This CDR3 region has 18 residues. The chain's CDR3 is CASSPVGRESISYNEQFF. CDR3 coding DNA: TGTGCCAGCAGTCCCGTTGGGCGGGAGTCAATCTCCTACAATGAGCAGTTCTTC. The full variable domain, rest sourced from reference TRBV25-1 and TRBJ2-1, is EADIYQTPRYLVIGTGKKITLECSQTMGHDKMYWYQQDPGMELHLIHYSYGVNSTEKGDLSSESTVSRIRTEHFPLTLESARPSHTSQYLCASSPVGRESISYNEQFFGPGTRLTVL.

This clonotype was detected ten times or more. A read error may account for a junction end that differs from germline. CDR3 region: CASSLGQGGEKLFF. For the CDR3, the DNA is TGTGCCAGCAGCCTCGGACAGGGCGGTGAAAAACTGTTTTTT. The chain has TRBV5-1 and TRBJ1-4, with 8 positions matching TRBD1. CDR1 SGHRS and CDR2 YFSETQ come from the germline V gene. CDR3 length: 14 residues.

This clonotype came up a few times. The chain joins TRBV5-1 to TRBJ2-7, with D unclear. The V and J ends lost 4 bases and 7 bases respectively, with 9 bases between them. The CDR3 length is 11 residues. Germline CDR1 and CDR2: SGHRS and YFSETQ. CDR3 loop: CASSGYGEQYF. Written as DNA, the CDR3 is TGCGCCAGCAGCGGCTACGGGGAGCAGTACTTC.

This clonotype appeared many times. V gene TRBV7-2 combines with J gene TRBJ2-3; D is unresolved. Trimming left V 5 bases short and J 5 bases short, with 11 bases between. Per the germline V gene, CDR1 is SGHTA and CDR2 is FQGNSA. This CDR3 is built from 13 residues. The CDR3 loop reads CASSQSFIDTQYF. The CDR3 region has the DNA TGTGCCAGCAGCCAGAGTTTCATAGATACGCAGTATTTT.

The chain joins TRBV9 to TRBJ1-2; perhaps TRBD1 as D (5 bases). Germline CDR1 is SGDLS and CDR2 is YYNGEE. The V and J ends lost 3 bases and 4 bases respectively, with 7 bases between them. The CDR3 consists of 12 residues. CDR3 loop: CASSGDGYGYTF. The DNA of the CDR3 is TGTGCCAGCAGCGGGGACGGCTATGGCTACACCTTC.

This clonotype was counted many times. V and J are TRBV10-3 and TRBJ2-7; D ambiguous. The CDR3 totals 14 residues. CDR1 and CDR2 (germline): ENHRY, SYGVKD. Trimming took 0 bases from V and 2 from J, leaving 8 bases between them. The CDR3 sequence: CAISESKDPYEQYF. CDR3 coding DNA: TGTGCCATCAGTGAGTCTAAGGACCCCTACGAGCAGTACTTC.